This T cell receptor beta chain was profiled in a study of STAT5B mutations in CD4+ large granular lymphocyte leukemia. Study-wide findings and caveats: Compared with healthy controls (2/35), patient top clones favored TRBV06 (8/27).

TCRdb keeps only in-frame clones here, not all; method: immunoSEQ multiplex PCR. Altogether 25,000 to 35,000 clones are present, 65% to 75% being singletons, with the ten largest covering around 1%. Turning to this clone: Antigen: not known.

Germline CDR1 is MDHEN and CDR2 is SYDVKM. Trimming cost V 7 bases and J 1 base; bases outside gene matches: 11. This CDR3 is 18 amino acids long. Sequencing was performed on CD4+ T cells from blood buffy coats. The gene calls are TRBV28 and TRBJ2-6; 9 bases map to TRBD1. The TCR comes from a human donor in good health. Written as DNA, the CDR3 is TGTGCCAGCATTCCGCCATCGGGACAGGGTTCTGGGGCCAACGTCCTGACTTTC. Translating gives CASIPPSGQGSGANVLTF.